This T cell receptor (beta chain) was sequenced in a study of blood T cell repertoires in COVID-19. Germline-derived CDR1 and CDR2 are KGHDR and SFDVKD. The CDR3 is made up of 16 amino acids. Unmatched junction bases numbered 8, after V lost 3 bases and J lost 5 bases. Authors' data handling: Amplification from reference gene primers served as the basis for estimated nucleated cell counts. Profiled with immunoSEQ multiplex PCR; TCRdb holds only in-frame clones, not every one. The V and J calls and the clone size are those of that table, but D and trimming were determined from the DNA. The data show roughly 190,000 clones, 88% seen once.

The specimen sequenced was peripheral blood. This chain joins TRBV24-1 and TRBJ2-3, with 9 bases that match TRBD1. The receptor was isolated from a human donor in a cohort sampled during active COVID-19. CDR3 sequence: CATSDPGQGPRDTQYF. As DNA, the CDR3 is TGTGCCACCAGTGATCCAGGACAGGGGCCGAGAGATACGCAGTATTTT.